This TCR beta chain is from a study of Ad26.COV2.S vaccination and SARS-CoV-2 variants. CDR1 and CDR2 (germline): SNHLY, FYNNEI. The CDR3 length is 12 residues. V was cut by 7 bases and J by 0 bases, with 7 bases left in between. Indicated treatment: over 15 received Ad26.COV2.S at low or high dose, single or two shots; five or six received placebo; per-sample allocation not given. The study sampled participants on day 63 after the first vaccine or placebo injection. Produced via immunoSEQ multiplex PCR; TCRdb's table is partial and in-frame only. The data show around 400,000 clones, with over 75% seen just once and roughly an eighth held by the top ten.

The receptor was derived from a person between 18 and 60 years old who received the Ad26.COV2.S COVID-19 vaccine or a placebo. The specimen comprised peripheral blood, sampled in a trial of Ad26.COV2.S vaccine versus placebo. V is TRBV2 and J is TRBJ2-7; the D is unclear. CDR3 sequence (DNA): TGTGCCAGCACGGCCCTCTCCTACGAGCAGTACTTC. Translating gives CASTALSYEQYF.